This record concerns one TCR beta chain sequence. Its antigen is undetermined. The record originates from a study of T cells after yellow fever vaccination. V trimming: 6 bases; J trimming: 2 bases; junction bases outside the gene matches: 3. From germline, CDR1 is SGDLS and CDR2 YYNGEE. The CDR3 extends over 13 amino acids. General study findings and limits: Clonotypes appearing in both CD4 and CD8 compartments existed, and their share was small. Primary-vaccination clones mostly resurfaced post-booster (around 95% CD4, about 87% CD8). FACS-sorted repertoires might harbor abundant contaminating clonotypes from the bulk population.

UMIs were added to TCR cDNA along with a universal primer site when it was made by 5'RACE template switching. From the 5' RACE reads, TCRdb called clonotypes with MiXCR, one entry per CDR3 protein. This sample has just under 600,000 distinct CDR3 sequences, with approximately 13% found just once. The chain carries TRBV9 and TRBJ2-3; TRBD2 matches 7 bases. The clonotype was recovered from a man aged 25-45 years who received the YFV17D yellow fever vaccine. The source was PBMCs, collected on the day of the yellow fever booster vaccination. The CDR3 here is CASKSGTTDTQYF. CDR3 DNA: TGTGCCAGCAAAAGCGGGACCACAGATACGCAGTATTTT.